A single sample is the source of the 9 T cell receptor beta chains below, sequenced in a study of cytomegalovirus exposure and HLA in healthy donors. The study ran its PCR with 60 Vbeta and 13 Jbeta primers. Data came from immunoSEQ multiplex PCR; TCRdb stores just in-frame clones and leaves some out. The sample lists about 130,000 clones, around 77% occurring once. Material: PBMCs. Receptors were obtained from a man in his thirties or forties in good health and CMV-seronegative.

This sequence joins TRBV1 and TRBJ1-3; the table's TRBD1 call for D was not verified on the DNA. TRBV1 is noted as a pseudogene. The CDR3 has 18 residues. The CDR3 region has the DNA TGCACCAGCCGGGTGGGGGACAGGGGTACTGGGACTGGAAACACCATATATTTT. This codes for CTSRVGDRGTGTGNTIYF.

As DNA, the CDR3 is TGTGCCAGCTCACCCGGGACAGCCCAACCTTCCTACGAGCAGTACTTC. Amino acid sequence: CASSPGTAQPSYEQYF. V and J are TRBV18 and TRBJ2-7; the match to TRBD1 covers 7 bases. The trim removed 3 bases at V and 1 base at J, leaving 9 bases unmatched. There are 16 residues in the CDR3. Germline-derived CDR1 and CDR2 are KGHSH and LQKENI.

This chain's CDR3 is CASSIRGGSPYNEQFF. The CDR3 DNA follows: TGTGCCAGCAGTATTCGAGGCGGGAGTCCCTACAATGAGCAGTTCTTC. This rearrangement joins TRBV27 to TRBJ2-1; 7 positions match TRBD2. The CDR3 sequence is 16 residues long. Germline V CDR1 and CDR2: MNHEY, SMNVEV (reference sequence). The V and J ends lost 5 bases and 2 bases, in that order; junction bases with no gene match: 9.

V gene TRBV5-1 combines with J gene TRBJ1-1, with D uncertain. Germline CDR1 is SGHRS and CDR2 is YFSETQ. The CDR3 sequence is 15 residues long. The ends were cut back, 4 bases at V and 4 bases at J, with 17 bases in the middle. This CDR3 is CASSLRGGLGTEAFF. Written as DNA, the CDR3 is TGCGCCAGCAGCCTACGGGGAGGGTTGGGCACTGAAGCTTTCTTT.

The chain has TRBV5-1 and TRBJ2-2, with a weak D call TRBD1 (5 bases). From germline, CDR1 is SGHRS and CDR2 YFSETQ. The V gene lost 4 bases and the J gene lost 1 base, with 11 bases spanning the gap. The CDR3 totals 15 residues. The CDR3 DNA follows: TGCGCCAGCAGCCTACCTACAGGGAACACCGGGGAGCTGTTTTTT. Translated, it gives CASSLPTGNTGELFF.

The rearrangement links TRBV6-1 to TRBJ1-2; D not resolved. CDR1 and CDR2 (germline): MNHNS, SASEGT. V lost 5 bases and J 2 bases, leaving 12 bases between the germline ends. The length of the CDR3 is 14 residues. CDR3: CASSQLPGNYGYTF. The DNA of the CDR3 is TGTGCCAGCAGTCAACTGCCGGGGAACTATGGCTACACCTTC.

The chain joins TRBV7-9 to TRBJ1-1, with a weak D call TRBD1 (6 bases). Germline-derived CDR1 and CDR2 are SEHNR and FQNEAQ (reference sequence). The CDR3 runs 16 residues. V lost 0 bases, J lost 0 bases, and 11 bases lay in between. CDR3 in DNA: TGTGCCAGCAGCTTAGCGCGGCGGGGGCTGAACACTGAAGCTTTCTTT. This translates into CASSLARRGLNTEAFF.

Here the CDR3 DNA reads TGTGCCTGGAGTCGGCAGGGCACTGAAGCTTTCTTT. The encoded protein is CAWSRQGTEAFF. V gene TRBV30 combines with J gene TRBJ1-1; TRBD1 might be the D (5 bases). The germline V and J ends were trimmed by 2 bases and 4 bases, with 8 bases remaining between them. CDR1 is GTSNPN and CDR2 is SVGIG in the germline V gene (reference sequence). The CDR3 is made up of 12 amino acids.

This sequence joins TRBV6-6 and TRBJ1-1, with a tentative D call TRBD1 (6 bases). Trimming stripped 7 bases from V and 0 bases from J, with 18 bases between. The CDR3 covers 16 residues. Germline values: CDR1 MNHNY, CDR2 SVGAGI (reference sequence). The CDR3 nucleotides read TGTGCCAGCACACGGGGGGCAGGGACGATGAACACTGAAGCTTTCTTT. As protein: CASTRGAGTMNTEAFF.